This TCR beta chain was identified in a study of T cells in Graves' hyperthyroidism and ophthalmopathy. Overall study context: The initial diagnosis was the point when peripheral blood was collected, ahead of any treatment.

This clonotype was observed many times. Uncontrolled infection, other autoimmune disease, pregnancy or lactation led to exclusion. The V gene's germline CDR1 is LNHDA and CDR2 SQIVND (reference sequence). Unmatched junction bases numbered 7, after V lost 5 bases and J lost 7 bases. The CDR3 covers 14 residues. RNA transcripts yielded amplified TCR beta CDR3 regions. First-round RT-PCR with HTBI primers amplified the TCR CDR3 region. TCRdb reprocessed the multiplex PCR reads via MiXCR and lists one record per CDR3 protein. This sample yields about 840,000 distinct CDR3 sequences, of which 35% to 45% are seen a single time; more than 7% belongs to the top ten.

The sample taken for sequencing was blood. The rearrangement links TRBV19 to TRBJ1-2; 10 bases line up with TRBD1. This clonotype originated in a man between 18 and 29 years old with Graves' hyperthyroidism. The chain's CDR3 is CASSSTGTGVGYTF. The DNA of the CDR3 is TGTGCCAGTAGTTCTACCGGGACAGGGGTTGGCTACACCTTC.